The source of this T cell receptor (beta chain) is a study of response to subunit inactivated influenza vaccine. General study results and limits: Researchers suggested that each seasonal influenza vaccination recruits few new T cells.

V gave up 1 base and J gave up 4 bases, with 8 bases separating them. The CDR3 loop spans 14 amino acids. Germline V gene data show CDR1 as SGHVS and CDR2 as FQNEAQ. This clonotype has more than one count but fewer than ten. What it recognizes is unknown. TCRdb independently ran MiXCR on the RT-PCR reads; one entry per CDR3 protein. The sample holds about 520,000 distinct CDR3 sequences; approximately 7.7% are singletons and the top ten take 13%. The sequencing here drew on PBMCs from blood, taken roughly 24 months after vaccination. The TCR originated in a man aged 50-75 years who received an inactivated influenza vaccine. V and J are TRBV7-8 and TRBJ2-1; D not resolved. CDR3 bases: TGTGCCAGCAGCTTAGGCGCCAGATACAATGAGCAGTTCTTC. Translated: CASSLGARYNEQFF.